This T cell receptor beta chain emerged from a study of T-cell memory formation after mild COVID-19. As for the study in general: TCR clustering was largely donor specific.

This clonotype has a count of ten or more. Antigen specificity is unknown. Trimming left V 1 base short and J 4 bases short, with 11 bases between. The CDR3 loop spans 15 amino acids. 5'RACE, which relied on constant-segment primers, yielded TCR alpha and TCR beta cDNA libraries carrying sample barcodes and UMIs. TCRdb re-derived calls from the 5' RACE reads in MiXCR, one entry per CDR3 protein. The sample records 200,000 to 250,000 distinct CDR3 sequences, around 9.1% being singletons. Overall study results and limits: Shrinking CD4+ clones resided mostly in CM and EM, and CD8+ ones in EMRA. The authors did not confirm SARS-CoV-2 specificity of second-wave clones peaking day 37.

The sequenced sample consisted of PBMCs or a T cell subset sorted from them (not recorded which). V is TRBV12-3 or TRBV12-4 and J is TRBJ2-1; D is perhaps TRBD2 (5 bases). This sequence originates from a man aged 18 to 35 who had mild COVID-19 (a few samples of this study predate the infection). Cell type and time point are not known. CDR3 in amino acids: CASSLVGGQYNEQFF. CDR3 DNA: TGTGCCAGCAGTTTAGTGGGCGGGCAATACAATGAGCAGTTCTTC.